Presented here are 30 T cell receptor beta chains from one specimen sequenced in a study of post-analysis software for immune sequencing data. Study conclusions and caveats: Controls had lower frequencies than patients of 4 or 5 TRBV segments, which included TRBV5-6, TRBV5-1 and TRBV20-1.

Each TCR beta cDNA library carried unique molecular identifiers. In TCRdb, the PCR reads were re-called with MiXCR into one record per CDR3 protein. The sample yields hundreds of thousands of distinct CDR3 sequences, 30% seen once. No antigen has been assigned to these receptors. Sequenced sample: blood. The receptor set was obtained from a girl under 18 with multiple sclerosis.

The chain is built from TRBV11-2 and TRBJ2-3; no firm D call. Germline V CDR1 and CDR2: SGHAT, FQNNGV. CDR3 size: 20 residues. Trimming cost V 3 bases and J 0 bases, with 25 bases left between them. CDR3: CASSFVPPRQTRNSTDTQYF. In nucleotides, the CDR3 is TGTGCCAGCAGCTTCGTCCCTCCAAGACAAACGAGGAATAGCACAGATACGCAGTATTTT.

In nucleotides, the CDR3 is TGTGCCAGCAGTCCCTCCGGAGGCGGGAGGGCCTACGAGCAGTACTTC. It encodes CASSPSGGGRAYEQYF. The chain joins TRBV27 to TRBJ2-7; 9 bases agree with TRBD2. This CDR3 comprises 16 residues. Germline CDR1 and CDR2: MNHEY and SMNVEV (reference sequence). The V and J ends lost 5 bases and 2 bases, in that order; junction bases with no gene match: 10.

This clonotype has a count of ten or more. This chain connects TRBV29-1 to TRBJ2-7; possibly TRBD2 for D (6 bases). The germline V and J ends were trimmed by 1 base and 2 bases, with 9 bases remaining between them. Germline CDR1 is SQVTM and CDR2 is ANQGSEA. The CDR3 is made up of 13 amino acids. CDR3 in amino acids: CSVEAGETYEQYF. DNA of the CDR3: TGCAGCGTTGAAGCGGGAGAGACCTACGAGCAGTACTTC.

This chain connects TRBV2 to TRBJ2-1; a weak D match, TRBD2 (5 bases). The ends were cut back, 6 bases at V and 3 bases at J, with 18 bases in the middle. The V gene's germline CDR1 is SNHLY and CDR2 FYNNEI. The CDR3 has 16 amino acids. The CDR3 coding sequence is TGTGCCAGCAGCTTTCTAGCTGCCGACATCTACAATGAGCAGTTCTTC. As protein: CASSFLAADIYNEQFF.

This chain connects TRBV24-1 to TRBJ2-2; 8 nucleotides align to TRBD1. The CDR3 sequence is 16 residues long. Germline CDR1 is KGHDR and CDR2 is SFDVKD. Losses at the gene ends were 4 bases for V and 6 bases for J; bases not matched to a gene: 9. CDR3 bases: TGTGCCACCAGTGAAGCCTCCGGGACAGGCCCCGGGGAGCTGTTTTTT. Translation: CATSEASGTGPGELFF.

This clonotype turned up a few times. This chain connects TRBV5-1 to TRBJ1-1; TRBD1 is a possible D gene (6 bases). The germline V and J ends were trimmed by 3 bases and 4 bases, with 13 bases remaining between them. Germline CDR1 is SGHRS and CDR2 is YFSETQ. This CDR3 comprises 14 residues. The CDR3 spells CASSSFWGATEAFF. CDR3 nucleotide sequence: TGCGCCAGCAGCTCGTTCTGGGGGGCCACTGAAGCTTTCTTT. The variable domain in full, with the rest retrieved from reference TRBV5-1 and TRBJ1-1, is KAGVTQTPRYLIKTRGQQVTLSCSPISGHRSVSWYQQTPGQGLQFLFEYFSETQRNKGNFPGRFSGRQFSNSRSEMNVSTLELGDSALYLCASSSFWGATEAFFGQGTRLTVV.

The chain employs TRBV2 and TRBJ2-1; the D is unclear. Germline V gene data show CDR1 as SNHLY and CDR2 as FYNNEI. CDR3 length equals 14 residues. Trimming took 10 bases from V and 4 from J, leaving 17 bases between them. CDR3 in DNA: TGTGCCATCCCCCACGGAGAACAGTACAATGAGCAGTTCTTC. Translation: CAIPHGEQYNEQFF.

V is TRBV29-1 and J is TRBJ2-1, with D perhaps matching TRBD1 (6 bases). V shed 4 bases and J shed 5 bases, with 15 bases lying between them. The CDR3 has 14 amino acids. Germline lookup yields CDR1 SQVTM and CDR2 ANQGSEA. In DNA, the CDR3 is TGCAGCGTTGGATTTGGGACAAACCACAATGAGCAGTTCTTC. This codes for CSVGFGTNHNEQFF.

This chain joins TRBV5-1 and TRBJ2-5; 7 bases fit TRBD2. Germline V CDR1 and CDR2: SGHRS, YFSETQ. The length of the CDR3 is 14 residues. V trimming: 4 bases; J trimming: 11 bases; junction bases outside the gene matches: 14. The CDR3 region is CASSTGLVGNEQYF. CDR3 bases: TGCGCCAGCAGCACCGGACTAGTAGGCAATGAGCAGTACTTC. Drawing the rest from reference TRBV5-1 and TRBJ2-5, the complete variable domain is KAGVTQTPRYLIKTRGQQVTLSCSPISGHRSVSWYQQTPGQGLQFLFEYFSETQRNKGNFPGRFSGRQFSNSRSEMNVSTLELGDSALYLCASSTGLVGNEQYFGPGTRLLVL.

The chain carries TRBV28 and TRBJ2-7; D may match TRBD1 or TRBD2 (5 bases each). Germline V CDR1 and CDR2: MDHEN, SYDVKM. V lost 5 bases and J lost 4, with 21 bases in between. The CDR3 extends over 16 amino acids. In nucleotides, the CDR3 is TGTGCCAGCAGTCTCCGGACAAGGGAGAGGTTTTACGAGCAGTACTTC. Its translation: CASSLRTRERFYEQYF.

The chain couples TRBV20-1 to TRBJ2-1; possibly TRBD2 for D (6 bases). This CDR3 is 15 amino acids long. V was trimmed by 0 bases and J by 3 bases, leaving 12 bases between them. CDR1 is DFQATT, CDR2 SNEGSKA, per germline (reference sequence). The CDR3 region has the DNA TGCAGTGCTAGAGATTTGGGACTCCACTACAATGAGCAGTTCTTC. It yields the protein CSARDLGLHYNEQFF.

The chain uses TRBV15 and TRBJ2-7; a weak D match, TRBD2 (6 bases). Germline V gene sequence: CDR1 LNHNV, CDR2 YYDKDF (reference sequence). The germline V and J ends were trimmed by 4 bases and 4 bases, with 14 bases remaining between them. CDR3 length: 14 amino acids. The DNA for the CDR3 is TGTGCCACCAGCACGGGTAGCGGAGAATACGAGCAGTACTTC. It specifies CATSTGSGEYEQYF.

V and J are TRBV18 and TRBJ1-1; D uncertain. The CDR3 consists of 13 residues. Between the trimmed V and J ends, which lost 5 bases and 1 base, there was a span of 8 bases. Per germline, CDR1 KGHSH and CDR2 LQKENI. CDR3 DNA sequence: TGTGCCAGCTCAGGAAAGCCGAACACTGAAGCTTTCTTT. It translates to CASSGKPNTEAFF. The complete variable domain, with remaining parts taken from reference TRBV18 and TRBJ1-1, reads NAGVMQNPRHLVRRRGQEARLRCSPMKGHSHVYWYRQLPEEGLKFMVYLQKENIIDESGMPKERFSAEFPKEGPSILRIQQVVRGDSAAYFCASSGKPNTEAFFGQGTRLTVV.

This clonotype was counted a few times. CDR3 amino acids: CASSQDLSGRVYEQYF. The CDR3 DNA reads TGCGCCAGCAGCCAAGATTTGAGCGGGAGAGTCTACGAGCAGTACTTC. This chain connects TRBV4-3 to TRBJ2-7; 8 bases fit TRBD2. Germline lookup yields CDR1 LGHNA and CDR2 YSLEER. The CDR3 runs to 16 residues. The junction had 7 bases not matched to a gene; V was cut back by 0 bases and J by 3 bases.

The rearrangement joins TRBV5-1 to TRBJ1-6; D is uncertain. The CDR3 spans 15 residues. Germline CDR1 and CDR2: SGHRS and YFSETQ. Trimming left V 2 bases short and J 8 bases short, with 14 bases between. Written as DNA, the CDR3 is TGCGCCAGCAGCTTCTCGGTCGGATCAGATTCACCCCTCCACTTT. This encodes CASSFSVGSDSPLHF. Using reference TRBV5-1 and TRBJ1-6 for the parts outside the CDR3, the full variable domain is KAGVTQTPRYLIKTRGQQVTLSCSPISGHRSVSWYQQTPGQGLQFLFEYFSETQRNKGNFPGRFSGRQFSNSRSEMNVSTLELGDSALYLCASSFSVGSDSPLHFGNGTRLTVT.

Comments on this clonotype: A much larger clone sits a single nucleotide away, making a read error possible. In DNA, the CDR3 is TGTGCCAGCAGCCAAGGGGTTGCGGCGAGCAATGAGCAGTACTTC. Protein: CASSQGVAASNEQYF. V is TRBV3-1 and J is TRBJ2-5; D not resolved. Germline CDR1 and CDR2: LGHDT and YNNKEL (reference sequence). This CDR3 spans 15 amino acids. V lost 1 base to trimming and J lost 11 bases, with 20 bases between them.

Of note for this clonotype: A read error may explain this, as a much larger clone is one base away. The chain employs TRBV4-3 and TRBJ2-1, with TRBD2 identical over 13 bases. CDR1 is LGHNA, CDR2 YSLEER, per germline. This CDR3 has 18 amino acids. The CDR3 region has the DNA TGCGCCAGCAGCCAAGGGACTAGCGGGAGTCCGTCCTGCAATGAGCAGTTCTTC. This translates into CASSQGTSGSPSCNEQFF.

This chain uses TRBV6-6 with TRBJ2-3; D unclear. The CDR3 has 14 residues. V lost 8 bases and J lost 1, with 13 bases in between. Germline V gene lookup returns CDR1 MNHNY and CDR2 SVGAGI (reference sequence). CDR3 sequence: CASESSECTDTQYF. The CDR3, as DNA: TGTGCCAGCGAATCCAGTGAATGCACAGATACGCAGTATTTT.

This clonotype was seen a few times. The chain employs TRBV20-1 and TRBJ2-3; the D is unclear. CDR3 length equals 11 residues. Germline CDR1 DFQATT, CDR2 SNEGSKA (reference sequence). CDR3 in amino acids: CRPTSTDTQYF. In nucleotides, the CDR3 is TGCAGACCAACTAGCACAGATACGCAGTATTTT.

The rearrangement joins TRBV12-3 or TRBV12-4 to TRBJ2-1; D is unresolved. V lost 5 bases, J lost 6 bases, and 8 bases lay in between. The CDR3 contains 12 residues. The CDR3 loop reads CASSPASNEQFF. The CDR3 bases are TGTGCCAGCAGTCCAGCTAGCAATGAGCAGTTCTTC.

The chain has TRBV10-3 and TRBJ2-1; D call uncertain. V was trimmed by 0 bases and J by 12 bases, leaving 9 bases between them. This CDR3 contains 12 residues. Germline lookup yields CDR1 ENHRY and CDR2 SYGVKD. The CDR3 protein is CAISESGSSQFF. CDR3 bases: TGTGCCATCAGTGAGTCGGGGTCTTCGCAGTTCTTC.

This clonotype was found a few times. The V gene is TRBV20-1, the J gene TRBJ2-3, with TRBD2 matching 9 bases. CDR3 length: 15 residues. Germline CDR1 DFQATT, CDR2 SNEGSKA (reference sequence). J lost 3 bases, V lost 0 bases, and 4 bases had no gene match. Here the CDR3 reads CSARDPLAGTDTQYF. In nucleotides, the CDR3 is TGCAGTGCTAGAGATCCGCTAGCGGGGACAGATACGCAGTATTTT.

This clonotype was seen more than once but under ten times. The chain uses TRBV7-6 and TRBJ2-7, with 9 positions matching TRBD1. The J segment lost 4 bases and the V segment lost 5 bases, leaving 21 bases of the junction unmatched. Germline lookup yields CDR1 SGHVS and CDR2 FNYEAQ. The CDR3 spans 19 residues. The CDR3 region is CASSKDTDRGPQGQYEQYF. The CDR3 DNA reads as TGTGCCAGCAGCAAGGATACGGACAGGGGTCCCCAAGGCCAATACGAGCAGTACTTC.

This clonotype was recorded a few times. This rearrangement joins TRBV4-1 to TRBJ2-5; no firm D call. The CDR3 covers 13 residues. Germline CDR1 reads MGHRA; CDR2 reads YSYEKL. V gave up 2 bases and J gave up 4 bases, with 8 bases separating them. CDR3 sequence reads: CASSQTAVETQYF. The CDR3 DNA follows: TGCGCCAGCAGCCAAACCGCGGTAGAGACCCAGTACTTC.

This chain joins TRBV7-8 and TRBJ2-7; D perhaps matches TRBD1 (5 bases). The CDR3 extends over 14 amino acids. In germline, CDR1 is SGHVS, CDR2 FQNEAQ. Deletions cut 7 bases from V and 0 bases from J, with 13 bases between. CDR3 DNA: TGTGCCAGCACCCCACAGGCGAGCTCCTACGAGCAGTACTTC. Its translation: CASTPQASSYEQYF.

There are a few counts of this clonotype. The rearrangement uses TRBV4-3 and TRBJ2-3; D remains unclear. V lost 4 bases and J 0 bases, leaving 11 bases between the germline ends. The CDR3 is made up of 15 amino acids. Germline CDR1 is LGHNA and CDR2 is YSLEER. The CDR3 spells CASSRTISSTDTQYF. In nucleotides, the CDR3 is TGCGCCAGCAGCCGCACCATATCTAGCACAGATACGCAGTATTTT.

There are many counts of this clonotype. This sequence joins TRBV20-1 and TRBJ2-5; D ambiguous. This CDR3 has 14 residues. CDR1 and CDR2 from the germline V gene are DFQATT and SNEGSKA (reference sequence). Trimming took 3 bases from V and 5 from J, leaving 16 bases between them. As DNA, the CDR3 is TGCAGTGCTAGCGGAGACGGATTTCGGGAGACCCAGTACTTC. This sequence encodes CSASGDGFRETQYF.

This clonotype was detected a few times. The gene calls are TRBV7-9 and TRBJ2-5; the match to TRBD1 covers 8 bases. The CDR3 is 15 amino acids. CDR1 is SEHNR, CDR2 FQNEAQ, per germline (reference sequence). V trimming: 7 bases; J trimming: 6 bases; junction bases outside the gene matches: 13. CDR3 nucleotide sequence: TGTGCCAGCACCTTCTTAGTTCAGGGGGCAAAGACCCAGTACTTC. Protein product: CASTFLVQGAKTQYF.

CDR3: CATSEDASPPYGYTF. The CDR3 DNA follows: TGTGCCACCAGTGAGGATGCCTCACCCCCCTATGGCTACACCTTC. This sequence joins TRBV24-1 and TRBJ1-2; D gene uncertain. The germline V and J ends were trimmed by 4 bases and 4 bases, with 15 bases remaining between them. This CDR3 region has 15 residues. Per germline, CDR1 KGHDR and CDR2 SFDVKD.

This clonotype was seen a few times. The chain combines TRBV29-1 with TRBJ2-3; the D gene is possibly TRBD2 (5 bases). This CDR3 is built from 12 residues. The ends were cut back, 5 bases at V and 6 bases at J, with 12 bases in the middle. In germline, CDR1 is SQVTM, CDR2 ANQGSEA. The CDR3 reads CSVPAPGDTQYF. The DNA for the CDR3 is TGCAGCGTTCCGGCCCCGGGGGATACGCAGTATTTT.